This is a list of T cell receptor beta chains from one sample in a study of response to subunit inactivated influenza vaccine. TCRdb used MiXCR to reprocess the RT-PCR reads, holding one entry per CDR3 protein. The table includes roughly 630,000 distinct CDR3 sequences, about 14% detected once. The material sequenced was PBMCs from blood, taken roughly 2 weeks before vaccination. These TCRs come from a middle-aged man who received an inactivated influenza vaccine. Both conserved end residues are part of each CDR3. The D gene is left open where the match is weak. A row's size may be missing; if present it is once, few, many or a size class.

size | J | D | V | CDR3 | DNA
- | TRBJ2-3 | - | TRBV6-1 | CASSRGTASTDTQYF | TGTGCCAGCAGCCGCGGGACAGCTAGCACAGATACGCAGTATTTT
few | TRBJ2-2 | - | TRBV30 | CAWEISVTGELFF | TGTGCCTGGGAAATTAGCGTCACCGGGGAGCTGTTTTTT
few | TRBJ2-2 | - | TRBV6-1 | CASSETGANTGELFF | TGTGCCAGCAGTGAAACGGGGGCCAACACCGGGGAGCTGTTTTTT
few | TRBJ2-1 | - | TRBV10-3 | CAINKDGNNEQFF | TGTGCCATCAATAAGGACGGAAACAATGAGCAGTTCTTC
few | TRBJ1-3 | - | TRBV6-1 | CASRSMISGNTIYF | TGTGCCAGCAGATCCATGATCTCTGGAAACACCATATATTTT
- | TRBJ1-1 | - | TRBV7-2 | CASSLGGTKGEAFF | TGTGCCAGCAGCTTAGGGGGGACGAAGGGAGAAGCTTTCTTT
few | TRBJ2-3 | TRBD2 | TRBV11-3 | CASSPSGRTTDTQYF | TGTGCCAGCAGCCCTAGCGGGAGGACCACAGATACGCAGTATTTT
- | TRBJ2-2 | - | TRBV7-9 | CASSPTVGGYGGELFF | TGTGCCAGCAGCCCCACTGTGGGGGGCTACGGCGGGGAGCTGTTTTTT
- | TRBJ2-7 | TRBD2 | TRBV11-2 | CASSPESGTSANEQYF | TGTGCCAGCAGCCCCGAATCCGGGACTAGCGCCAACGAGCAGTACTTC
many | TRBJ2-7 | - | TRBV12-3/TRBV12-4 | CASSSLTYFYEQYF | TGTGCCAGCAGTTCTTTGACATACTTCTACGAGCAGTACTTC
- | TRBJ1-2 | - | TRBV7-9 | CASSISSGGYTF | TGTGCCAGCAGCATAAGTAGCGGTGGCTACACCTTC
- | TRBJ2-1 | - | TRBV28 | CASSLYQGISPYNEQFF | TGTGCCAGCAGTTTATACCAGGGAATATCTCCCTACAATGAGCAGTTCTTC
- | TRBJ2-5 | - | TRBV5-1 | CASSLVGGPLGETQYF | TGCGCCAGCAGCTTGGTAGGCGGGCCCTTGGGAGAGACCCAGTACTTC
- | TRBJ2-7 | - | TRBV4-2 | CASSQDNSEGVQYF | TGTGCCAGCAGCCAAGATAATTCCGAGGGAGTTCAGTACTTC
- | TRBJ1-5 | - | TRBV20-1 | CSAAIPGLNQPQHF | TGCAGTGCTGCCATACCGGGCCTAAATCAGCCCCAGCATTTT
few | TRBJ2-2 | TRBD2 | TRBV30 | CAWTKGLAGFPGELFF | TGTGCCTGGACCAAAGGACTAGCGGGTTTCCCCGGGGAGCTGTTTTTT
few | TRBJ2-5 | - | TRBV23-1 | CASSQMHLQETQYF | TGCGCCAGCAGTCAAATGCACCTTCAAGAGACCCAGTACTTC
few | TRBJ2-3 | TRBD1 | TRBV10-3 | CAIRRQGLSTDTQYF | TGTGCCATCAGGAGACAGGGGCTTAGCACAGATACGCAGTATTTT
- | TRBJ2-3 | TRBD1 | TRBV5-5 | CASRHDRGGTDTQYF | TGTGCCAGCAGACACGACAGGGGAGGCACAGATACGCAGTATTTT
few | TRBJ2-1 | - | TRBV28 | CASRGLFVYNEQFF | TGTGCCAGCAGGGGACTGTTTGTCTACAATGAGCAGTTCTTC
- | TRBJ2-7 | - | TRBV12-3/TRBV12-4 | CASSLSGVLYEQYF | TGTGCCAGCAGTTTATCGGGAGTCCTTTACGAGCAGTACTTC
few | TRBJ2-1 | TRBD1 | TRBV3-1 | CASSQDPTGTGNGQFF | TGTGCCAGCAGCCAAGATCCCACCGGGACAGGTAATGGGCAGTTCTTC
few | TRBJ2-2 | - | TRBV4-1 | CASSPHIKGGTGELFF | TGCGCCAGCAGCCCCCATATCAAAGGGGGCACCGGGGAGCTGTTTTTT
- | TRBJ2-4 | - | TRBV29-1 | CSALGRNIQYF | TGCAGCGCCCTCGGCCGGAACATTCAGTACTTC
- | TRBJ2-7 | - | TRBV11-2 | CASSWGTIDYEQYF | TGTGCCAGCAGCTGGGGGACAATAGACTACGAGCAGTACTTC
few | TRBJ2-5 | - | TRBV11-3 | CASSSGLASSETQYF | TGTGCCAGCAGCTCCGGTCTAGCGTCGTCAGAGACCCAGTACTTC
few | TRBJ2-1 | TRBD2 | TRBV7-2 | CASSLNGLDYNEQFF | TGTGCCAGCAGCTTAAATGGACTAGATTACAATGAGCAGTTCTTC